The 17 T cell receptor beta chains below come from one sample, sequenced in a study of tissue T cells after allogeneic stem cell transplantation. Sequencing was performed with immunoSEQ multiplex PCR; in TCRdb, only in-frame clones are kept and a portion is missing. The table records 7,000 or so clones, about two thirds of them present only once. The specimen sequenced was blood. These receptors were obtained from a female BALB/c mouse in good health. Mouse strain MHC haplotype: H2-d.

About this clone: Mouse gene names and germline throughout. The read gets to within 1 residue of the CDR3 end, and the germline J gene fills in the rest. V and J are TRBV2 and TRBJ2-1, with D uncertain. Deletions cut 1 base from V and 3 bases from J, with 10 bases between. CDR3 length: 15 amino acids. Germline V gives CDR1 LGHNA, CDR2 YSYQKL. This CDR3 reads CASSQGYGSYAEQFF. The covered CDR3 bases are TGTGCCAGCAGCCAAGGATACGGGTCCTATGCTGAGCAGTTC.

Worth noting for this clone: Mouse gene names apply. Read sequence stops 1 residue before the CDR3 end, and the germline J gene provides the missing end. The rearrangement joins TRBV20 to TRBJ1-1; tentative D call: TRBD1 (5 bases). The CDR3 length is 13 residues. V was trimmed by 3 bases and J by 4 bases, leaving 12 bases between them. The germline V gene has CDR1 GFQATS and CDR2 STVNSAI. The CDR3 here is CGASGGFGTEVFF. The sequenced CDR3 bases are TGTGGTGCTAGTGGGGGGTTCGGCACAGAAGTCTTC.

This clone was seen only once. Genes and germline come from the mouse. The sequence runs out 1 residue before the end of the CDR3; the remainder is reconstructed from the germline J gene. This chain links TRBV2 with TRBJ1-2; tentatively, D is TRBD1 (6 bases). Germline lookup yields CDR1 LGHNA and CDR2 YSYQKL. This CDR3 has 12 residues. V lost 2 bases and J lost 6, with 7 bases in between. Incomplete CDR3 DNA: TGTGCCAGCAGCCAACAGGGGACCGACTACACC. Protein sequence: CASSQQGTDYT. The full CDR3 is CASSQQGTDYTF.

In regard to this clone: Here the gene names and germline are mouse. The missing CDR3 end, 1 residue past where the read stops, is filled in from the germline J gene. This rearrangement joins TRBV19 to TRBJ2-5; 8 positions match TRBD2. V lost 5 bases and J lost 3; bases outside the gene matches: 5. The CDR3 length is 14 residues. Germline V CDR1 and CDR2: FNHDT, SITEND (reference sequence). CDR3: CASSQGLAQDTQYF. The sequenced CDR3 bases are TGTGCCAGCAGCCAGGGACTGGCGCAAGACACCCAGTAC.

For this clone: Genes here carry mouse names. The CDR3 extends 1 residue past the end of the read, so its final part is completed from the germline J gene. V is TRBV29 and J is TRBJ2-2; no clear D. Germline-derived CDR1 and CDR2 are MSHET and SYDVDS. Between the trimmed V and J ends, which lost 6 bases and 1 base, there was a span of 6 bases. This CDR3 comprises 13 residues. CDR3 DNA, as far as it was read: TGTGCTAGCAGCCCAAAAAACACCGGGCAGCTCTAC. Protein product: CASSPKNTGQLY. The CDR3 reads in full as CASSPKNTGQLYF.

In regard to this clone: Gene labels here are mouse ones. Read coverage stops 1 residue before the CDR3 terminus; the germline J gene supplies the remainder. This rearrangement joins TRBV13-2 to TRBJ1-6; the D is unclear. TRBJ1-6 is labeled an ORF, and its function is uncertain. V gave up 0 bases and J gave up 3 bases, with 4 bases separating them. There are 14 residues in the CDR3. CDR1 NNHNN and CDR2 SYGAGS come from the germline V gene (reference sequence). The DNA read from the CDR3 is TGTGCCAGCGGTGATGCACTCTATAATTCGCCCCTCTAC. Protein product: CASGDALYNSPLY. The complete CDR3 protein is CASGDALYNSPLYF.

This clone showed up just a few times. The gene names here belong to mouse. The read comes to an end 1 residue before the CDR3 does, leaving the germline J gene to fill in the end. Other DNA sequences in the same sample also yield this CDR3. The chain joins TRBV13-2 to TRBJ2-7; no reliable D call. Deletions cut 0 bases from V and 4 bases from J, with 5 bases between. The CDR3 runs to 12 residues. Germline CDR1 is NNHNN and CDR2 is SYGAGS (reference sequence). CDR3: CASGDARYEQYF. The CDR3 DNA, read in part, is TGTGCCAGCGGTGATGCCAGGTATGAACAGTAC.

For this clone: Mouse names are used for the genes. The read ends 1 residue early relative to the CDR3; the germline J gene fills the gap. The rearrangement joins TRBV13-1 to TRBJ1-2, with D perhaps TRBD1 (6 bases). This CDR3 has 13 amino acids. V lost 2 bases and J 2 bases, leaving 7 bases between the germline ends. CDR1 is NSHNY, CDR2 SYGAGN, per germline. The CDR3 bases that were read are TGTGCCAGCAGTGACCAGGGGAACTCCGACTACACC. Translated: CASSDQGNSDYT. The whole CDR3 protein reads CASSDQGNSDYTF.

To note about this clone: The gene names given are mouse names. The read terminates 1 residue before the CDR3 end, so the remaining end is supplied by the germline J gene. The genes are TRBV13-3 and TRBJ2-4; D not certain. Deletions cut 5 bases from V and 6 bases from J, with 13 bases between. This CDR3 is 13 amino acids long. Germline CDR1 reads NNHDY; CDR2 reads SYVADS. The part of the CDR3 DNA that was read is TGTGCCAGCAGCCCTCGGGGAGGCAACACCTTGTAC. Translating gives CASSPRGGNTLY. The whole CDR3 protein is CASSPRGGNTLYF. Filled out from reference TRBV13-3 and TRBJ2-4, the complete variable domain reads EAAVTQSPRSKVAVTGGKVTLSCHQTNNHDYMYWYRQDTGHGLRLIHYSYVADSTEKGDIPDGYKASRPSQENFSLILELASLSQTAVYFCASSPRGGNTLYFGAGTRLSVL.

About this clone itself: Mouse germline and gene names are used. The read ends 1 residue shy of where the CDR3 ends; the end is completed using the germline J gene. The chain has TRBV19 and TRBJ2-5; D remains ambiguous. The germline V and J ends were trimmed by 5 bases and 0 bases, with 7 bases remaining between them. CDR1 and CDR2 (germline): FNHDT, SITEND (reference sequence). The CDR3 runs 13 residues. This CDR3 is CASREVNQDTQYF. CDR3 bases read: TGTGCCAGCAGAGAGGTTAACCAAGACACCCAGTAC.

Comment on this clone: Germline and genes here are mouse. The sequenced fragment ends 1 residue before the CDR3 boundary, so the rest is inferred from the germline J gene. The rearrangement uses TRBV31 and TRBJ1-3; D perhaps matches TRBD1 (6 bases). This CDR3 is 13 amino acids long. The V end was cut by 2 bases, the J end by 3 bases, with 8 bases between. The germline gives CDR1 GKSSPN, CDR2 SITVG. The CDR3 spells CAWSSQGGNTLYF. Partial CDR3 DNA: TGTGCCTGGAGTTCACAGGGTGGAAATACGCTCTAT.

For this clone: Gene and germline names: mouse. The read halts 1 residue ahead of the CDR3 end, with the missing end drawn from the germline J gene. J is TRBJ2-4 and V is TRBV24; TRBD2 is a possible D gene (6 bases). The CDR3 length is 13 residues. With 4 bases removed from V and 1 base from J, the gap between germline ends came to 6 bases. Germline V gives CDR1 KGHTA, CDR2 FRNEEI. CDR3 DNA (partial): TGTGCCAGCAGTCCTGGGGGTCAAAACACCTTGTAC. Amino acid sequence: CASSPGGQNTLY. The full-length CDR3 reads as CASSPGGQNTLYF.

Concerning this clone itself: The genes and germline here are from mouse. The CDR3 sequence: CSSRRQGHTEVFF. The sequenced CDR3 bases are TGTAGTTCTAGAAGACAGGGCCACACAGAAGTCTTC. The chain employs TRBV30 and TRBJ1-1; 7 bases fit TRBD1. The read halts 1 residue ahead of the CDR3 end, with the missing end drawn from the germline J gene. The CDR3 is 13 amino acids. Germline V CDR1 and CDR2: SQVVS, ANEGSEA. V lost 2 bases to trimming and J lost 3 bases; unmatched junction nucleotides: 3.

On this clone itself: The germline and genes are mouse ones. The CDR3 is cut off 1 residue early in the read; its end comes from the germline J gene. This rearrangement joins TRBV13-2 to TRBJ2-5; TRBD1 is a possible D gene (6 bases). Per germline, CDR1 NNHNN and CDR2 SYGAGS (reference sequence). The CDR3 consists of 14 residues. Trimming took off 5 bases at V and 1 base at J, with 11 bases between the two ends. CDR3 residues: CASGENRDQDTQYF. The covered CDR3 bases are TGTGCCAGCGGAGAAAACAGGGACCAAGACACCCAGTAC.

This clone turned up a few times. The genes and germline here are from mouse. The missing CDR3 end, 1 residue past where the read stops, is filled in from the germline J gene. The chain carries TRBV13-2 and TRBJ1-3; weak D call: TRBD1 (5 bases). This CDR3 comprises 16 residues. V was trimmed by 0 bases and J by 2 bases, leaving 12 bases between them. Germline CDR1 reads NNHNN; CDR2 reads SYGAGS (reference sequence). The sequenced part of the CDR3 DNA is TGTGCCAGCGGTGATGCGGGCAGGGCTCCTGGAAATACGCTCTAT. This translates into CASGDAGRAPGNTLY. Given in full, the CDR3 is CASGDAGRAPGNTLYF.

This clone has just one count. Any gene name here is a mouse gene name. Read sequence stops 1 residue before the CDR3 end, and the germline J gene provides the missing end. This chain joins TRBV14 and TRBJ1-6, with D perhaps matching TRBD1 (5 bases). TRBJ1-6 is noted as an ORF with a role that remains uncertain. The V end was cut by 0 bases, the J end by 8 bases, with 9 bases between. There are 14 residues in the CDR3. Germline CDR1 and CDR2: SGHDT and FRDEAV. The CDR3 loop is CASSFFREDSPLYF. The sequenced CDR3 bases are TGTGCCAGCAGTTTCTTCAGGGAGGATTCGCCCCTCTAC.

The table lists this clone with a few counts. Gene names follow the mouse nomenclature. The DNA ends 1 residue before the CDR3 does, and the rest of the CDR3 is filled in from the germline J gene. The chain joins TRBV13-2 to TRBJ2-7; D remains ambiguous. Germline values: CDR1 NNHNN, CDR2 SYGAGS (reference sequence). The CDR3 has 11 amino acids. Trimming pared 3 bases from V and 2 bases from J, leaving 3 bases between. CDR3 residues: CASGATYEQYF. CDR3 bases read: TGTGCCAGCGGTGCGACCTATGAACAGTAC.